This entry features one T cell receptor (beta chain) sequence. Its antigen is not known. Treatment defined: oral pan-JAK inhibitor, 5-10 mg twice daily. The record originates from a study of CD8+ T cells in alopecia areata. The CDR3 spans 16 residues. Germline V gene data show CDR1 as MNHNY and CDR2 as SVGAGI (reference sequence). V gave up 2 bases and J gave up 7 bases; unmatched junction bases: 9. Study-wide findings and caveats: There were many expanded lesional clones persisting in scalp and blood during tofacitinib.

After isolation, RNA underwent reverse transcription to generate cDNA as the sequencing template. Using immunoSEQ multiplex PCR, the repertoire was profiled, and TCRdb retains in-frame clones only, with some absent. Of about 200,000 clones in the sample, 55% to 70% were seen once. This sequence was found in a human donor with alopecia areata. The chain links TRBV6-6 to TRBJ1-5; 9 nucleotides align to TRBD1. Sequenced material: CD4+ T cells sorted from blood, taken at week 4, from a patient treated with tofacitinib. For the CDR3, the DNA is TGTGCCAGCAGTTACACCACAGGGGGCTTAGACCAGCCCCAGCATTTT. It is translated as CASSYTTGGLDQPQHF.